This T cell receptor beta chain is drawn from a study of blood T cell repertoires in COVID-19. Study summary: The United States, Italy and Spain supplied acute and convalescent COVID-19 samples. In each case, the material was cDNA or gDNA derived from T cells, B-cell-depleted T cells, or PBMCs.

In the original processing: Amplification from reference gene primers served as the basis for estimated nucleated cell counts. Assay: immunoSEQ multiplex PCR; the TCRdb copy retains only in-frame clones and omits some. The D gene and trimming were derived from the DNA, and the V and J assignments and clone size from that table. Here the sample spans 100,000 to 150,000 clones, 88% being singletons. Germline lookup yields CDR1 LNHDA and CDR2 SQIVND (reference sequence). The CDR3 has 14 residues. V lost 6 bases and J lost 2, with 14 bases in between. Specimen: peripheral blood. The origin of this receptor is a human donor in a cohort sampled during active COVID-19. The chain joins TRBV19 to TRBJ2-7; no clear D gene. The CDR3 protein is CASSETTFPYEQYF. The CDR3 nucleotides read TGTGCCAGTAGCGAGACAACCTTTCCCTACGAGCAGTACTTC.